This T cell receptor beta chain was recovered during a study of blood T cell repertoires in COVID-19. About the study: Both acute and convalescent COVID-19 samples were obtained from the United States, Italy and Spain.

Recovery meant two consecutive negative NP/OP PCR tests, professional clearance, or resolved symptoms. In the authors' methods: The authors estimated nucleated cell counts from reference gene primer amplification. Using immunoSEQ multiplex PCR, the repertoire was profiled, and TCRdb retains in-frame clones only, with some absent. That table gives V, J and clone size, and the DNA gave D and trimming. The sample includes about 310,000 clones, about 89% of them seen just once. In germline, CDR1 is SNHLY, CDR2 FYNNEI. Trimming took off 3 bases at V and 3 bases at J, with 15 bases between the two ends. CDR3 size: 15 residues.

The V call is TRBV2, the J call TRBJ2-7, with D perhaps TRBD2 (5 bases). The TCR was taken from a woman in her thirties or forties who had recovered from COVID-19. The sequencing input was PBMCs or T cells enriched from blood (not recorded which). The chain's CDR3 is CASSESSPVYYEQYF. The DNA of the CDR3 is TGTGCCAGCAGTGAGTCTAGCCCGGTATACTACGAGCAGTACTTC.